The 2 T cell receptor beta chains given below trace back to one sample, sequenced in a study of blood T cells in healthy people across ages. PCR was performed a second time for roughly 7 to 12 cycles using a sample-barcoded 5' primer and a J-beta primer mix. TCRdb re-derived calls from the 5' RACE reads in MiXCR, one entry per CDR3 protein. The sample has fewer than 1,200,000 distinct CDR3 sequences; roughly a quarter are singletons. The sample was also linked to a second study, of T cells of mothers and their children.

The sequencing input was blood. The receptor source for this set is a girl aged 2 to 9 in good health.

The rearrangement joins TRBV25-1 to TRBJ2-3; 7 bases are a match to TRBD1. V dropped 4 bases and J dropped 2; count of bases not matched to a gene: 6. CDR3 size: 15 residues. Germline CDR1 reads MGHDK; CDR2 reads SYGVNS. CDR3 DNA: TGTGCCAGCAGTGGGAGACAGGGCCCCACAGATACGCAGTATTTT. Its translation is CASSGRQGPTDTQYF.

The chain uses TRBV28 and TRBJ2-5; D ambiguous. V was cut by 2 bases and J by 7 bases, with 11 bases left in between. Germline V gene lookup returns CDR1 MDHEN and CDR2 SYDVKM. The CDR3 runs to 13 residues. The CDR3 nucleotides are TGTGCCAGCAGTTTACAGGCTACCGGGACCCAGTACTTC. It yields the protein CASSLQATGTQYF.